This T cell receptor beta chain derives from a study of T cell repertoires in cytomegalovirus infection. Study in general: Based on public TCR beta signatures, there were indications of CMV infection and of a matching HLA type.

TCRdb processed the reads anew with MiXCR; each CDR3 protein has one entry. The table has 270,000 or so distinct CDR3 sequences, about a sixth seen once. The CDR3 runs 17 residues. Looked up from germline, CDR1 is LNHDA and CDR2 is SQIVND (reference sequence). The junction had 9 bases not matched to a gene; V was cut back by 0 bases and J by 2 bases. Study-wide results and limits: Adding up the frequency of public TCR beta families identified people who carried CMV plus the relevant HLA. Dominating the ex vivo response were TCR beta clonotypes that were CMV-specific and HLA-C-restricted.

For this clonotype: Its antigen is not identified.

The rearrangement joins TRBV19 to TRBJ1-2; 7 bases line up with TRBD1. Sequenced sample: CD8+ T cells from PBMCs. This TCR came from a human donor in good health (CMV status not recorded). Some clones in this sample may be carry-over from other donors' samples. The DNA of the CDR3 is TGTGCCAGTAGTATAGATCCAACAGGGGTATCCAACTATGGCTACACCTTC. It translates to CASSIDPTGVSNYGYTF.